This T cell receptor beta chain was documented in a study of T cell changes during pregnancy in multiple sclerosis. Germline CDR1 reads SGHNT; CDR2 reads YYREEE (reference sequence). J lost 4 bases, V lost 1 base, and 11 bases had no gene match. CDR3 length: 17 residues. This table comes from immunoSEQ multiplex PCR, and its TCRdb copy is limited to in-frame clones, with some not included. The sample lists more than 20,000 clones, roughly 92% occurring once. This receptor was obtained from a female donor in good health, enrolled as a control in a pregnancy study. The material was CD4+ T cells from peripheral blood mononuclear cells, obtained after pregnancy. The chain has TRBV5-4 and TRBJ2-1, with 7 bases that match TRBD2. The CDR3, as DNA: TGTGCCAGCAGCTTGAGTCAGTGGGGCGGGAGTTACAATGAGCAGTTCTTC. This encodes CASSLSQWGGSYNEQFF.